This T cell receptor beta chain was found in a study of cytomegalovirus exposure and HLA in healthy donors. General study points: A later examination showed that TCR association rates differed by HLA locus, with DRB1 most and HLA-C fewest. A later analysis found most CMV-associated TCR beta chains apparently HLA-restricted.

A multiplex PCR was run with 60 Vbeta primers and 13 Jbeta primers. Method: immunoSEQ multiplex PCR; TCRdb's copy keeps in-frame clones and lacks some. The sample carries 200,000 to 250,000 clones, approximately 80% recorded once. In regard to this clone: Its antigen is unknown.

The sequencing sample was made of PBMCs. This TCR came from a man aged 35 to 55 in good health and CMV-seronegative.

DNA of the CDR3: TGTGCCAGCAGCTTTGGGCGTTACGAGCAGTACTTC. This codes for CASSFGRYEQYF. This sequence joins TRBV5-6 and TRBJ2-7; D call uncertain. Per the germline V gene, CDR1 is SGHDT and CDR2 is YYEEEE. Trimming shortened V by 2 bases and J by 4 bases, and 7 bases separated the two germline ends. The CDR3 extends over 12 amino acids.